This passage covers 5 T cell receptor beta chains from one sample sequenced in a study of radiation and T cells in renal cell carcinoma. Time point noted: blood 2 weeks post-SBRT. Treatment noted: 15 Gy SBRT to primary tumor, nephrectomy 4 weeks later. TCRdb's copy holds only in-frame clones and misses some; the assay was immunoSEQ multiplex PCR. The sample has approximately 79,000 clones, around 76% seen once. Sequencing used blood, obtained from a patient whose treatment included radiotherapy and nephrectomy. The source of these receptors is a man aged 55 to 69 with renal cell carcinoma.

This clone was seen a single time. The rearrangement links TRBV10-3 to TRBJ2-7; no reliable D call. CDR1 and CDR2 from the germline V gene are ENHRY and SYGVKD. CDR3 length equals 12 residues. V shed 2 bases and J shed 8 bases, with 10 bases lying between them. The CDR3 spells CAISEPKSKQYF. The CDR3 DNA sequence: TGTGCCATCAGTGAGCCGAAGAGTAAGCAGTACTTC.

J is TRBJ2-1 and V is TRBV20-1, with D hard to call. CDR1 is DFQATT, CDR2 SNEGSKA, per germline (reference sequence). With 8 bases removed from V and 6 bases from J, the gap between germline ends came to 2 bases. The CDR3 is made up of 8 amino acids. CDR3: CSSNEQFF. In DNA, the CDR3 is TGCAGTTCCAATGAGCAGTTCTTC.

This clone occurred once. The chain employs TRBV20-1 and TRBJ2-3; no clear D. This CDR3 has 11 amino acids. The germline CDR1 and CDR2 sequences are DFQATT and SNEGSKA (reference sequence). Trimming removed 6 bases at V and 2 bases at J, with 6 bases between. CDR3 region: CSAETTDTQYF. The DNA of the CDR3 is TGCAGTGCCGAAACCACAGATACGCAGTATTTT.

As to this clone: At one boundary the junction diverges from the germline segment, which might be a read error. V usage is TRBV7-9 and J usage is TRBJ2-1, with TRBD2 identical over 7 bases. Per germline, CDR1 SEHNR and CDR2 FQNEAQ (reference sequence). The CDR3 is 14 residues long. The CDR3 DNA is TGTGCCAGCAGTTTAGCGGGCCGCTACAATGAGCAGTTCTTC. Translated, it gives CASSLAGRYNEQFF. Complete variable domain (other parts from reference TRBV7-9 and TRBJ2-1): DTGVSQNPRHKITKRGQNVTFRCDPISEHNRLYWYRQTLGQGPEFLTYFQNEAQLEKSRLLSDRFSAERPKGSFSTLEIQRTEQGDSAMYLCASSLAGRYNEQFFGPGTRLTVL.

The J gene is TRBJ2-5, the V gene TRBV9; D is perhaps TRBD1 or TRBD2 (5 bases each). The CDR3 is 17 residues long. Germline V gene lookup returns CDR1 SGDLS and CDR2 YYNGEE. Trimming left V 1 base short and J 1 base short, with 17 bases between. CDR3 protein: CASSVRAARGVQETQYF. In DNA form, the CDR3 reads TGTGCCAGCAGCGTAAGGGCGGCCCGAGGGGTCCAAGAGACCCAGTACTTC.